Shown below are 20 T cell receptor beta chains from a single sample sequenced in a study of cytomegalovirus exposure and HLA in healthy donors. PCR amplification relied on 60 Vbeta primers (plus 13 Jbeta primers). Data came from immunoSEQ multiplex PCR; TCRdb stores just in-frame clones and leaves some out. The repertoire includes 200,000 to 250,000 clones, roughly 70% of them detected once, and approximately 1.9% sits in the top ten. The sequenced material came from PBMCs. The source is a young woman in good health and CMV-seronegative.

This clone was detected once. The J gene is TRBJ2-1, the V gene TRBV11-1; 10 bases agree with TRBD1. The germline V gene encodes CDR1 SGHAT and CDR2 FQDESV (reference sequence). Losses at the gene ends were 5 bases for V and 4 bases for J; bases not matched to a gene: 11. This CDR3 is 17 amino acids long. The CDR3 DNA reads as TGTGCCAGCAGCCCGTCGGTACCGGGACAGGGGTACAATGAGCAGTTCTTC. Translated: CASSPSVPGQGYNEQFF.

This clone was found once. The genes are TRBV29-1 and TRBJ1-1, with 9 bases fitting TRBD1. The CDR3 contains 14 residues. The germline CDR1 and CDR2 sequences are SQVTM and ANQGSEA. After removal of 8 bases from V and 4 bases from J, the junction contained 11 bases not matched to a gene. CDR3 bases: TGCAGCATTCGGACAGGGGCCCGGTTCACTGAAGCTTTCTTT. It yields the protein CSIRTGARFTEAFF.

This chain links TRBV30 with TRBJ2-3, with 10 bases that match TRBD1. The CDR3 has 14 amino acids. In germline, CDR1 is GTSNPN, CDR2 SVGIG (reference sequence). The V and J ends lost 3 bases and 5 bases, in that order; junction bases with no gene match: 5. CDR3 region: CAWRRTGGKDTQYF. The CDR3 DNA is TGTGCCTGGAGACGGACAGGGGGTAAAGATACGCAGTATTTT.

The chain employs TRBV20-1 and TRBJ2-1; D call uncertain. The CDR3 sequence is 11 residues long. Germline V gives CDR1 DFQATT, CDR2 SNEGSKA (reference sequence). V gave up 6 bases and J gave up 7 bases, with 10 bases separating them. This CDR3 reads CSASVENEQFF. CDR3 in DNA: TGCAGTGCCTCGGTTGAAAATGAGCAGTTCTTC.

V and J are TRBV7-9 and TRBJ2-1, with TRBD2 identical over 9 bases. Germline trimming cut 5 bases from V and 10 bases from J; bases unmatched to any gene: 12. Per the germline V gene, CDR1 is SEHNR and CDR2 is FQNEAQ (reference sequence). This CDR3 comprises 15 residues. The CDR3 DNA sequence: TGTGCCAGCAGCCCCCGGATAGCGGGGGCCCGCGAGCAGTTCTTC. Protein product: CASSPRIAGAREQFF. The entire variable domain, with the rest obtained from reference TRBV7-9 and TRBJ2-1, is as follows: DTGVSQNPRHKITKRGQNVTFRCDPISEHNRLYWYRQTLGQGPEFLTYFQNEAQLEKSRLLSDRFSAERPKGSFSTLEIQRTEQGDSAMYLCASSPRIAGAREQFFGPGTRLTVL.

The genes are TRBV30 and TRBJ2-2; TRBD2 is a possible D gene (6 bases). V was clipped by 1 base and J by 6 bases, with 30 bases between them. Germline V gives CDR1 GTSNPN, CDR2 SVGIG (reference sequence). The CDR3 is made up of 20 amino acids. CDR3 residues: CAWSGGTLRRIKNPPGELFF. The CDR3 bases are TGTGCCTGGAGTGGGGGGACTTTACGTCGGATAAAGAACCCTCCCGGGGAGCTGTTTTTT.

The chain couples TRBV5-4 to TRBJ2-2; a weak D match, TRBD1 (6 bases). Trimming removed 4 bases from V and 1 base from J, with 11 bases in between. This CDR3 region has 15 residues. CDR1 is SGHNT and CDR2 is YYREEE in the germline V gene (reference sequence). The CDR3 sequence is CASSVEGGNTGELFF. CDR3 coding DNA: TGTGCCAGCAGCGTGGAAGGGGGGAACACCGGGGAGCTGTTTTTT.

This clone was picked up a small number of times. The V call is TRBV18, the J call TRBJ1-2, with TRBD1 matching 7 bases. Losses at the gene ends were 6 bases for V and 7 bases for J; bases not matched to a gene: 8. From germline, CDR1 is KGHSH and CDR2 LQKENI. This CDR3 region has 13 residues. In DNA form, the CDR3 reads TGTGCCAGCTCGCTACGACAGGGACTTGGCTACACCTTC. This gives the protein CASSLRQGLGYTF.

This clone was detected once. The V call is TRBV15, the J call TRBJ2-1; D gene unclear. Germline V gene lookup returns CDR1 LNHNV and CDR2 YYDKDF (reference sequence). V was trimmed by 0 bases and J by 4 bases, leaving 7 bases between them. The length of the CDR3 is 14 residues. The DNA of the CDR3 is TGTGCCACCAGCAGAGATCACGGGTACAATGAGCAGTTCTTC. Amino acids: CATSRDHGYNEQFF.

Note on this clone: Other DNA sequences of this sample code for an identical CDR3. The V call is TRBV19, the J call TRBJ1-1, with D unclear. With 3 bases removed from V and 1 base from J, the gap between germline ends came to 6 bases. Germline V gene sequence: CDR1 LNHDA, CDR2 SQIVND (reference sequence). This CDR3 spans 13 amino acids. The chain's CDR3 is CASSIQANTEAFF. The DNA for the CDR3 is TGTGCCAGTAGTATCCAGGCGAACACTGAAGCTTTCTTT.

The CDR3 DNA is TGTGCCAGCAGCTTAACGACAAGTAGAGCTTTCTTT. Translation: CASSLTTSRAFF. J is TRBJ1-1 and V is TRBV13; D gene unclear. The ends were cut back, 2 bases at V and 10 bases at J, with 11 bases in the middle. The length of the CDR3 is 12 residues. Germline loops: CDR1 PRHDT, CDR2 FYEKMQ (reference sequence).

The rearrangement joins TRBV5-1 to TRBJ1-6, with 8 bases lining up with TRBD1. This CDR3 is 13 amino acids long. V was pared by 7 bases and J by 7 bases, with 4 bases of the junction left unmatched. Per germline, CDR1 SGHRS and CDR2 YFSETQ. The CDR3 loop is CASRQGANSPLHF. The CDR3 bases are TGCGCCAGCCGGCAGGGGGCAAATTCACCCCTCCACTTT.

Comments on this clone: One end of the junction does not line up with germline, which may come from a read error. The chain joins TRBV6-6 to TRBJ1-3, with 9 bases lining up with TRBD1. CDR1 and CDR2 (germline): MNHNY, SVGAGI (reference sequence). The CDR3 contains 13 residues. CDR3 in amino acids: CASSYSIGQGSNF. CDR3 DNA: TGTGCCAGCAGTTACTCGATAGGACAGGGGTCCAATTTT.

The J gene is TRBJ1-4, the V gene TRBV2; 8 bases are shared with TRBD1. The CDR3 consists of 15 residues. J lost 7 bases, V lost 2 bases, and 6 bases had no gene match. The germline V gene encodes CDR1 SNHLY and CDR2 FYNNEI. For the CDR3, the DNA is TGTGCCAGCAGTGAATTCGACAGGGGAGGTGAAAAACTGTTTTTT. Protein sequence: CASSEFDRGGEKLFF.

The chain couples TRBV5-1 to TRBJ2-7, with 11 bases that match TRBD2. The CDR3 length is 17 residues. Germline-derived CDR1 and CDR2 are SGHRS and YFSETQ. Trimming removed 5 bases from V and 1 base from J; junction bases left unmatched: 11. CDR3 protein: CASRPGLAGGPSYEQYF. CDR3 bases: TGCGCCAGCAGACCTGGACTAGCGGGTGGCCCTTCCTACGAGCAGTACTTC.

The genes are TRBV19 and TRBJ2-1; D perhaps matches TRBD2 (5 bases). This CDR3 region has 17 residues. V was cut by 4 bases and J by 0 bases, with 16 bases left in between. Per germline, CDR1 LNHDA and CDR2 SQIVND (reference sequence). CDR3 protein: CASSTEDWTSSYNEQFF. The CDR3 region has the DNA TGTGCCAGTAGTACCGAGGACTGGACGAGCTCCTACAATGAGCAGTTCTTC.

This chain joins TRBV27 and TRBJ1-4; D possibly corresponds to TRBD1 (5 bases). Germline CDR1 and CDR2: MNHEY and SMNVEV (reference sequence). CDR3 length equals 18 residues. V lost 5 bases and J 0 bases, leaving 19 bases between the germline ends. The CDR3 sequence: CASSKRTPGVATNEKLFF. In DNA, the CDR3 is TGTGCCAGCAGTAAAAGGACACCCGGAGTTGCAACTAATGAAAAACTGTTTTTT.

The V and J genes are TRBV6-5 and TRBJ1-1, with a tentative D call TRBD1 (6 bases). Germline values: CDR1 MNHEY, CDR2 SVGAGI. Trimming shortened V by 6 bases and J by 9 bases, and 11 bases separated the two germline ends. The CDR3 extends over 11 amino acids. The CDR3: CASSGQRQAFF. The DNA of the CDR3 is TGTGCCAGCAGCGGACAGAGACAAGCTTTCTTT.

CDR3 loop: CASRQTGSSYEQYF. CDR3 DNA: TGTGCCAGCAGACAAACAGGGAGCTCCTACGAGCAGTACTTC. This chain joins TRBV2 and TRBJ2-5; TRBD1 might be the D (6 bases). TRBJ2-7 explains the end of the DNA better; the J call may be wrong. The CDR3 consists of 14 residues. CDR1 SNHLY and CDR2 FYNNEI come from the germline V gene.

Concerning this clone: The junction departs from germline at one end; a sequencing error may be responsible. The chain uses TRBV7-9 and TRBJ2-1; 13 bases fit TRBD2. The CDR3 is 18 amino acids. CDR1 is SEHNR, CDR2 FQNEAQ, per germline (reference sequence). The CDR3, as DNA: TGTGCCATCAGCTTAGGGACTAGCGGGATAGGAACCTACAATGAGCAGTTCTTC. It specifies CAISLGTSGIGTYNEQFF.